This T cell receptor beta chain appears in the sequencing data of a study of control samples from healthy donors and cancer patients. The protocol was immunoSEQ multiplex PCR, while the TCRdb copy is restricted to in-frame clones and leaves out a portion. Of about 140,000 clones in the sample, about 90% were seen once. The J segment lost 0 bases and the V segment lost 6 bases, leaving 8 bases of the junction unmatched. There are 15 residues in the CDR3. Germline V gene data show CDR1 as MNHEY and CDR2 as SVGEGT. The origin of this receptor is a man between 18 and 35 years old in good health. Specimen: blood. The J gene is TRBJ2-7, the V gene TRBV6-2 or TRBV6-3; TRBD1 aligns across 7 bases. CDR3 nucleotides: TGTGCCAGCAGCAGGGGACAGCCCAGCTCCTACGAGCAGTACTTC. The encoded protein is CASSRGQPSSYEQYF.